A single sample is the source of the 30 T cell receptor beta chains below, sequenced in a study of blood T cells in healthy people across ages. A second PCR of roughly 7 to 11 cycles used a sample-barcoded 5' primer and a J-beta primer mix. TCRdb recomputed calls from the 5' RACE reads with MiXCR, one row per CDR3 protein. The table shows more than 500,000 distinct CDR3 sequences, with about 26% occurring only once. This sample was shared with a second study, whose subject was T cells of mothers and their children.

Source material: blood. These receptors were obtained from a boy aged 2 to 10 in good health.

This clonotype was counted between two and nine times. This chain joins TRBV3-1 and TRBJ2-5; D is possibly TRBD2 (5 bases). The germline V gene encodes CDR1 LGHDT and CDR2 YNNKEL (reference sequence). V was pared by 2 bases and J by 5 bases, with 15 bases between. The CDR3 loop spans 15 amino acids. CDR3 sequence (DNA): TGTGCCAGCAGCCAATGGACTTCTCCGGGGGAGACCCAGTACTTC. Translated: CASSQWTSPGETQYF.

This clonotype has more than one count but fewer than ten. A much larger clone differs from this one at a single base, so this may be a read error. The chain has TRBV29-1 and TRBJ2-2; a weak D match, TRBD2 (5 bases). Trimming cost V 3 bases and J 9 bases, with 8 bases left between them. Germline CDR1 is SQVTM and CDR2 is ANQGSEA. The CDR3 totals 11 residues. CDR3 DNA: TGCAGCGTTGAGCGGGCCCGGGAGCTGTTTTTT. Translation: CSVERARELFF.

The sample holds a few counts of this clonotype. The chain employs TRBV5-1 and TRBJ2-7; D unresolved. Trimming shortened V by 4 bases and J by 5 bases, and 13 bases separated the two germline ends. The CDR3 is 13 amino acids. Germline assignment: CDR1 SGHRS and CDR2 YFSETQ. The CDR3 loop reads CASSTPLGNEQYF. CDR3 DNA sequence: TGCGCCAGCAGCACCCCGCTAGGGAACGAGCAGTACTTC.

The chain combines TRBV20-1 with TRBJ1-1; D is unresolved. The germline V gene encodes CDR1 DFQATT and CDR2 SNEGSKA (reference sequence). V was shortened by 3 bases and J by 2 bases, with 10 bases between the two germline ends. The CDR3 consists of 13 residues. The CDR3 is CSARGSFNTEAFF. Here the CDR3 DNA reads TGCAGTGCTAGGGGCAGCTTTAACACTGAAGCTTTCTTT.

The chain recombines TRBV7-8 with TRBJ2-5; D may be TRBD2 (6 bases). This CDR3 has 13 residues. Trimming took off 7 bases at V and 4 bases at J, with 13 bases between the two ends. Germline CDR1 SGHVS, CDR2 FQNEAQ. The CDR3 nucleotides read TGTGCCAGCAACTCAGGGACTGGAGAGACCCAGTACTTC. Protein product: CASNSGTGETQYF.

The chain employs TRBV20-1 and TRBJ2-7; 11 bases line up with TRBD1. The CDR3 has 13 amino acids. Trimming cost V 5 bases and J 5 bases; bases outside gene matches: 5. Germline CDR1 is DFQATT and CDR2 is SNEGSKA (reference sequence). This chain's CDR3 is CSAHRDRGNEQYF. In nucleotides, the CDR3 is TGCAGTGCTCACCGGGACAGGGGGAACGAGCAGTACTTC.

CDR3 nucleotides: TGTGCCAGCAGCGATCCGGGGGACAGGGGCCAGTCCCAAGAGACCCAGTACTTC. Protein sequence: CASSDPGDRGQSQETQYF. The gene calls are TRBV2 and TRBJ2-5; 10 nucleotides line up with TRBD1. This CDR3 has 18 amino acids. Trimming removed 6 bases from V and 1 base from J; junction bases left unmatched: 14. Germline CDR1 SNHLY, CDR2 FYNNEI.

J is TRBJ1-4 and V is TRBV2; 7 bases match TRBD1. CDR1 and CDR2 (germline): SNHLY, FYNNEI. The CDR3 has 15 amino acids. Trimming at V came to 3 bases and at J to 12 bases, leaving 13 bases not matched to a gene. The CDR3 reads CASSDGGTVYVELFF. The CDR3 nucleotides are TGTGCCAGCAGTGATGGCGGGACAGTCTACGTAGAACTGTTTTTT. The whole variable domain, filled in from reference TRBV2 and TRBJ1-4, reads EPEVTQTPSHQVTQMGQEVILRCVPISNHLYFYWYRQILGQKVEFLVSFYNNEISEKSEIFDDQFSVERPDGSNFTLKIRSTKLEDSAMYFCASSDGGTVYVELFFGSGTQLSVL.

V usage is TRBV20-1 and J usage is TRBJ2-7, with D possibly being TRBD1 or TRBD2 (5 bases each). This CDR3 spans 14 amino acids. V was pared by 4 bases and J by 0 bases, with 13 bases between. The germline V gene has CDR1 DFQATT and CDR2 SNEGSKA (reference sequence). CDR3 in amino acids: CSATKGPSSYEQYF. The CDR3 DNA sequence: TGCAGTGCTACAAAGGGACCGAGCTCCTACGAGCAGTACTTC.

J is TRBJ1-2 and V is TRBV7-8; D may be TRBD1 (5 bases). The V and J ends lost 3 bases and 6 bases respectively, with 11 bases between them. Germline V gene lookup returns CDR1 SGHVS and CDR2 FQNEAQ. The CDR3 runs 13 residues. In DNA, the CDR3 is TGTGCCAGCAGCTTTCAGGGAAGGGATGGCTACACCTTC. Encoded protein: CASSFQGRDGYTF.

The chain carries TRBV2 and TRBJ2-7; the D is unclear. Germline V lookup: CDR1 SNHLY, CDR2 FYNNEI. The V end was cut by 7 bases, the J end by 2 bases, with 9 bases between. This CDR3 has 12 residues. CDR3 in DNA: TGTGCCAGCACCCTTCTTACCTACGAGCAGTACTTC. Translated: CASTLLTYEQYF.

The V call is TRBV20-1, the J call TRBJ1-1, with D hard to call. The V gene lost 4 bases and the J gene lost 0 bases, with 6 bases spanning the gap. Germline lookup yields CDR1 DFQATT and CDR2 SNEGSKA (reference sequence). The CDR3 length is 12 residues. This CDR3 reads CSAKVMNTEAFF. In nucleotides, the CDR3 is TGCAGTGCTAAAGTGATGAACACTGAAGCTTTCTTT.

The gene calls are TRBV12-3 or TRBV12-4 and TRBJ2-5, with 9 positions matching TRBD1. Trimming at V came to 7 bases and at J to 5 bases, leaving 8 bases not matched to a gene. There are 14 residues in the CDR3. Here the CDR3 DNA reads TGTGCCAGCAAATCGGGACAGGGTGGGGAGACCCAGTACTTC. Translation: CASKSGQGGETQYF.

This clonotype was seen a handful of times. J is TRBJ1-2 and V is TRBV7-9; TRBD1 is a possible D gene (5 bases). CDR1 SEHNR and CDR2 FQNEAQ come from the germline V gene (reference sequence). Trimming cost V 3 bases and J 5 bases, with 13 bases left between them. The CDR3 is 14 residues long. CDR3 in amino acids: CASSLSWGEYGYTF. The CDR3 coding sequence is TGTGCCAGCAGCTTGTCTTGGGGGGAGTATGGCTACACCTTC.

This sequence joins TRBV10-1 and TRBJ1-4; unclear D gene. Trimming shortened V by 2 bases and J by 5 bases, and 9 bases separated the two germline ends. CDR3 length: 14 residues. The germline V gene has CDR1 WNHNN and CDR2 SYGVQD (reference sequence). The CDR3 loop reads CASSEHRENEKLFF. The CDR3 DNA reads TGCGCCAGCAGTGAGCACAGAGAAAATGAAAAACTGTTTTTT.

This sequence joins TRBV5-1 and TRBJ1-2; TRBD1 might be the D (5 bases). The CDR3 runs 14 residues. Trimming left V 0 bases short and J 4 bases short, with 10 bases between. Germline lookup yields CDR1 SGHRS and CDR2 YFSETQ. CDR3 DNA sequence: TGCGCCAGCAGCTTGGTGGACATTTTCTATGGCTACACCTTC. Its translation is CASSLVDIFYGYTF.

This sequence joins TRBV7-2 and TRBJ2-4; D ambiguous. Germline assignment: CDR1 SGHTA and CDR2 FQGNSA. There are 15 residues in the CDR3. V lost 2 bases to trimming and J lost 0 bases, with 8 bases between them. CDR3 protein: CASSLRHLAKNIQYF. The CDR3 DNA reads as TGTGCCAGCAGCTTACGACACCTAGCCAAAAACATTCAGTACTTC.

This clonotype came up a few times. V gene TRBV7-9 combines with J gene TRBJ2-4, with D tentatively TRBD2 (6 bases). V was cut by 4 bases and J by 0 bases, with 19 bases left in between. This CDR3 contains 18 residues. Germline CDR1 and CDR2: SEHNR and FQNEAQ (reference sequence). This CDR3 reads CASSSYFRGTLAKNIQYF. CDR3 sequence (DNA): TGTGCCAGCAGCTCCTACTTCCGGGGGACTCTAGCCAAAAACATTCAGTACTTC.

The V gene is TRBV21-1, the J gene TRBJ2-4; the D segment call TRBD2 is taken from the table without a DNA check. TRBV21-1 is annotated as a pseudogene. CDR3 length equals 17 residues. DNA for the CDR3: TGTGCCAGCAGCAAATTGGAGCGGGGGGCGGCCAAAAACATTCAGTACTTC. Translation: CASSKLERGAAKNIQYF.

V usage is TRBV27 and J usage is TRBJ2-5; perhaps TRBD1 as D (5 bases). This CDR3 has 18 residues. Germline-derived CDR1 and CDR2 are MNHEY and SMNVEV (reference sequence). Trimming took 2 bases from V and 1 from J, leaving 20 bases between them. In DNA form, the CDR3 reads TGTGCCAGCAGTTTAAGGGGTGTAGGATTGGGGCTCCAAGAGACCCAGTACTTC. This gives the protein CASSLRGVGLGLQETQYF.

In this sample, this clonotype turned up once. The chain recombines TRBV28 with TRBJ2-3, with a tentative D call TRBD1 (6 bases). The CDR3 runs 14 residues. The V end was cut by 7 bases, the J end by 12 bases, with 23 bases between. Germline V CDR1 and CDR2: MDHEN, SYDVKM. Here the CDR3 DNA reads TGTGCCAGCAAGCCGGGACAAGGGAAGGCACAACAGTATTTT. Encoded protein: CASKPGQGKAQQYF.

This chain joins TRBV5-1 and TRBJ2-5, with a possible D match to TRBD2 (5 bases). The last part of the DNA fits TRBJ2-1 better; the J call may be wrong. This CDR3 contains 15 residues. Germline values: CDR1 SGHRS, CDR2 YFSETQ. The CDR3 DNA reads TGCGCCAGCAGCCTCCGACTTGGGAGCGTCGATGAGCAGTTCTTC. Translation gives CASSLRLGSVDEQFF.

The DNA of the CDR3 is TGTGCCAGCAGCCCCGTGGCATCCTCCTGGGAGGAGACCCAGTACTTC. Translating it yields CASSPVASSWEETQYF. This chain connects TRBV7-9 to TRBJ2-5; D possibly corresponds to TRBD2 (5 bases). This CDR3 region has 16 residues. Germline V gives CDR1 SEHNR, CDR2 FQNEAQ (reference sequence). V was clipped by 5 bases and J by 5 bases, with 21 bases between them.

The chain recombines TRBV6-2 or TRBV6-3 with TRBJ2-2; D is ambiguous. The CDR3 is made up of 15 amino acids. Trimming took 1 base from V and 3 from J, leaving 9 bases between them. The V gene's germline CDR1 is MNHEY and CDR2 SVGEGT. The CDR3 DNA reads TGTGCCAGCAGTTACTTGCGTTCGGACACCGGGGAGCTGTTTTTT. It translates to CASSYLRSDTGELFF.

This clonotype came up a few times. The chain combines TRBV6-1 with TRBJ1-2; the D gene is possibly TRBD1 (5 bases). Germline V gene data show CDR1 as MNHNS and CDR2 as SASEGT. The V end was cut by 7 bases, the J end by 5 bases, with 17 bases between. The CDR3 loop spans 14 amino acids. The CDR3 nucleotides read TGTGCCAGCAAGGGTACAGGCGAGGTATATGGCTACACCTTC. It is translated as CASKGTGEVYGYTF.

This rearrangement joins TRBV27 to TRBJ1-4, with 7 nucleotides matching TRBD1. The CDR3 extends over 16 amino acids. V lost 3 bases and J lost 1; bases outside the gene matches: 5. CDR1 and CDR2 from the germline V gene are MNHEY and SMNVEV (reference sequence). As DNA, the CDR3 is TGTGCCAGCAGTTTCGACAGGGCCCTAACTAATGAAAAACTGTTTTTT. This translates into CASSFDRALTNEKLFF.

The chain is built from TRBV29-1 and TRBJ2-7, with D perhaps assigned TRBD1 or TRBD2 (5 bases each). Trimming shortened V by 3 bases and J by 3 bases, and 18 bases separated the two germline ends. Germline loops: CDR1 SQVTM, CDR2 ANQGSEA. The CDR3 is 15 amino acids. The CDR3 DNA follows: TGCAGCGTTGAGCTCCGGGACGGAGGCTTCTACGAGCAGTACTTC. It encodes CSVELRDGGFYEQYF.

The chain employs TRBV7-6 and TRBJ1-1; 8 bases align to TRBD1. The germline V gene encodes CDR1 SGHVS and CDR2 FNYEAQ. CDR3 length: 16 residues. The trim removed 4 bases at V and 0 bases at J, leaving 7 bases unmatched. In nucleotides, the CDR3 is TGTGCCAGCAGCTCGGACAGGGTTAGCATGAACACTGAAGCTTTCTTT. It translates to CASSSDRVSMNTEAFF.

The chain couples TRBV7-2 to TRBJ1-1; 7 bases are shared with TRBD1. The CDR3 contains 16 residues. Germline V lookup: CDR1 SGHTA, CDR2 FQGNSA. The V and J ends lost 3 bases and 6 bases, in that order; junction bases with no gene match: 13. The CDR3: CASSFQNIVRGAEAFF. CDR3 nucleotide sequence: TGTGCCAGCAGCTTCCAAAACATAGTCAGGGGGGCTGAAGCTTTCTTT.

The gene calls are TRBV5-5 and TRBJ2-4; D not certain. This CDR3 has 18 amino acids. The germline V and J ends were trimmed by 4 bases and 0 bases, with 20 bases remaining between them. The V gene's germline CDR1 is SGHKS and CDR2 YYEKEE (reference sequence). Here the CDR3 DNA reads TGTGCCAGCAGCCCTTGGTATTTGGCTGCAATAGCCAAAAACATTCAGTACTTC. This translates into CASSPWYLAAIAKNIQYF.